The source of this TCR beta chain is a study of T cells in Graves' hyperthyroidism and ophthalmopathy. Study-wide findings and caveats: Stable hyperthyroidism was told apart from ophthalmopathy by a model built on 13 V-J features.

The V gene's germline CDR1 is LGHNT and CDR2 FRNRAP. The CDR3 runs to 15 residues. As to this clonotype: The antigen is undetermined. A read error may be the cause here, since a much bigger clone is one base away.

It was RNA transcripts that yielded the amplified TCR beta CDR3 regions. RT-PCR in the first round (using the HTBI primer set) targeted the TCR CDR3. A single record per CDR3 protein comes from TCRdb applying MiXCR to the multiplex PCR reads. The sample has nearly 600,000 distinct CDR3 sequences, 12% to 15% seen once. The chain is built from TRBV12-5 and TRBJ2-1; 8 positions match TRBD2. This receptor was obtained from a woman younger than 30 with Graves' ophthalmopathy. The material sequenced was blood. DNA for the CDR3: TGTGCTAGTAGTTTGGTACGAACTAGCGGCGATGAGCAGTTCTTC. Protein sequence: CASSLVRTSGDEQFF.